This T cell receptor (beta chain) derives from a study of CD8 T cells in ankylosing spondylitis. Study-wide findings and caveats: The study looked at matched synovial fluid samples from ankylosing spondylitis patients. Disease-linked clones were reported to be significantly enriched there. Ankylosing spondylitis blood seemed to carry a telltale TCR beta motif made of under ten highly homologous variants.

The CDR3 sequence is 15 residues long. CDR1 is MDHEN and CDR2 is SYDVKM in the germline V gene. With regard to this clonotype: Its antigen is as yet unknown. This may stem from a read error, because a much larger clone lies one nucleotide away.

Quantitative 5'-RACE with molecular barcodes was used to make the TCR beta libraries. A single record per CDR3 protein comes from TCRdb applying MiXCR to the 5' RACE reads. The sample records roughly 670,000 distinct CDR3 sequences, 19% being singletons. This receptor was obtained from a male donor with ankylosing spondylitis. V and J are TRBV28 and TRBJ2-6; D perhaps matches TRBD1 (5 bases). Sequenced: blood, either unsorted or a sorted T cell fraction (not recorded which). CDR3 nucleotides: TGTGCCAGCAGCCGTAGACAGACTGGGGCCTACGTCCTGACTTTC. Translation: CASSRRQTGAYVLTF.